Sequencing of this TCR beta chain was carried out in a study of shared clonotypes between healthy human individuals. Study-wide findings and caveats: Sharing across four donors was highest in naive CD4 (roughly 5%) and lowest in memory CD8 (around 0.4%). The study drew on few donors, limiting represented genetic and exposure-history diversity.

To note about this clone: Antigen unknown. In the same sample, other DNA sequences code for this CDR3.

Only CD45RO-negative cells positively selected for CCR7 counted as naive CD8 cells, so terminally differentiated effector memory CD45RA+ cells were excluded. The genomic DNA of each subset was split evenly across several immunoSEQ plates. Produced via immunoSEQ multiplex PCR; TCRdb's table is partial and in-frame only. The table includes millions of clones, roughly 95% detected once. This TCR derives from a young man in good health. The sequencing sample was made of naive CD8+ T cells sorted from blood.

Here the CDR3 reads CASSQDSSSYNEQFF. Written as DNA, the CDR3 is TGCGCCAGCAGCCAGGACAGTAGCTCCTACAATGAGCAGTTCTTC. The genes are TRBV4-3 and TRBJ2-1, with D maybe TRBD1 (6 bases). This CDR3 contains 15 residues. V lost 3 bases to trimming and J lost 0 bases, with 9 bases between them. Germline CDR1 is LGHNA and CDR2 is YSLEER.